Listed below are T cell receptor beta chains from one sample, sequenced in a study of identical twins. MiXCR was run by TCRdb on the 5' RACE reads, yielding one entry per CDR3 protein. The sample has approximately 230,000 distinct CDR3 sequences; around an eighth are singletons. The sequenced sample consisted of memory (CD45RO+) T cells sorted from blood. Receptor source: a woman between 18 and 29 years old in good health. Each CDR3 is given with its conserved first and last residue. A D gene is named only where the DNA matches it firmly. Clone size is shown for a subset of rows, as once, few, many or a class of expanded clone.

size	V	J	D	DNA	CDR3
few	TRBV3-1	TRBJ2-1	-	TGTGCCAGCAGCCAAGGACTATTGCCGAGTAATGAGCAGTTCTTC	CASSQGLLPSNEQFF
few	TRBV7-2	TRBJ1-2	-	TGTGCCAGCAGCTTAGTTTTGAGCTATGGCTACACCTTC	CASSLVLSYGYTF
-	TRBV20-1	TRBJ2-3	-	TGCAGTGCTAGAGAGGGCGGGAAGGATACGCAGTATTTT	CSAREGGKDTQYF
few	TRBV11-2	TRBJ2-1	-	TGTGCCAGCAGCGTAGAACACTACAATGAGCAGTTCTTC	CASSVEHYNEQFF
few	TRBV5-1	TRBJ2-7	-	TGCGCCAGCAGCTTGGAACTAGCAGCCCACGAGCAGTACTTC	CASSLELAAHEQYF
-	TRBV3-1	TRBJ2-4	-	TGTGCCAGCAGACCAGACTGGCCTCTAAACATTCAGTACTTC	CASRPDWPLNIQYF
-	TRBV5-8	TRBJ1-5	TRBD1	TGTGCCAGCAGCTTGCTCAGGCAGGGGGCCCGGCCCCAGCATTTT	CASSLLRQGARPQHF
few	TRBV14	TRBJ2-2	-	TGTGCCAGCAGCCAAGATCTTTGGGTGAACACCGGGGAGCTGTTTTTT	CASSQDLWVNTGELFF
-	TRBV20-1	TRBJ1-6	-	TGCAGTGGAACAGGTCCTAATTCACCCCTCCACTTT	CSGTGPNSPLHF
many	TRBV6-1	TRBJ1-1	TRBD1	TGTGCCAGCAGGGACAGGGGGCCCTGGAACACTGAAGCTTTCTTT	CASRDRGPWNTEAFF
many	TRBV9	TRBJ2-7	-	TGTGCCAGCAGCGTAGGGGGGGACTCCGCCTACGAGCAGTACTTC	CASSVGGDSAYEQYF
many	TRBV12-3/TRBV12-4	TRBJ1-1	TRBD1	TGTGCCAGCTGGGACAGGAACACTGAAGCTTTCTTT	CASWDRNTEAFF
-	TRBV7-2	TRBJ1-2	-	TGTGCCAGCAGCCGATGGTCAGGAGACTATGGCTACACCTTC	CASSRWSGDYGYTF
many	TRBV5-1	TRBJ2-5	-	TGCGCCAGCAAGCTCAGGGGCTCTGAGATTGAGACCCAGTACTTC	CASKLRGSEIETQYF
-	TRBV20-1	TRBJ2-7	TRBD2	TGCAGTGCCGCATCAGCGGGGGGTAGCAGCGAGCAGTACTTC	CSAASAGGSSEQYF
many	TRBV6-5	TRBJ1-2	TRBD1	TGTGCCAGCAGTTACTCTTACGGGACAGGGGACTATGGCTACACCTTC	CASSYSYGTGDYGYTF
few	TRBV15	TRBJ1-2	TRBD1	TGTGCCACCAGCAGAGGGAAGGGGACAGACCCCTATGGCTACACCTTC	CATSRGKGTDPYGYTF
few	TRBV5-1	TRBJ1-2	-	TGCGCCAGCAGCTTTCTCGGGGACGGCCATTTCTACACCTTC	CASSFLGDGHFYTF
-	TRBV12-3/TRBV12-4	TRBJ2-6	-	TGTGCCAGCAGGATGGCTGGGGCCAACGTCCTGACTTTC	CASRMAGANVLTF
-	TRBV12-3/TRBV12-4	TRBJ2-1	-	TGTGCCAGCAGTTTGGGGATTCCGGCTGGTAATGAGCAGTTCTTC	CASSLGIPAGNEQFF
few	TRBV12-3/TRBV12-4	TRBJ1-5	-	TGTGCCAGCAGCCCCAAAAGGGCTCAGCCCCAGCATTTT	CASSPKRAQPQHF
-	TRBV9	TRBJ1-2	-	TGTGCCAGCAGCGTAGGACCAGGGGAGTTAGAGGGCTACACCTTC	CASSVGPGELEGYTF
many	TRBV5-1	TRBJ2-7	-	TGCGCCAGCAGCTTGGAGGCAAGGCCCACCTACGAGCAGTACTTC	CASSLEARPTYEQYF
-	TRBV11-3	TRBJ2-1	-	TGTGCCAGCAGCTTCGGGAACAATGAGCAGTTCTTC	CASSFGNNEQFF
-	TRBV6-2/TRBV6-3	TRBJ2-5	TRBD2	TGTGCCAGCAGCCGTGGACTAGAGGCAGAGACCCAGTACTTC	CASSRGLEAETQYF
few	TRBV20-1	TRBJ2-7	-	TGCAGTGCTAGATTTCCTACTACGGGGGAGCAGTACTTC	CSARFPTTGEQYF
-	TRBV9	TRBJ1-2	TRBD1	TGTGCCAGCAGCGTATTTGGGACAGGGGGTCCGAAGAACTATGGCTACACCTTC	CASSVFGTGGPKNYGYTF
-	TRBV15	TRBJ2-5	-	TGTGCCACCAGCCCTCGGAAGGAGGAGACCCAGTACTTC	CATSPRKEETQYF